This T cell receptor beta chain originates from a study of blood T cell repertoires in COVID-19. Study summary: There were acute and convalescent COVID-19 samples, and they came from the United States, Italy and Spain. Sample material is recorded as cDNA or gDNA derived from T cells, B-cell-depleted T cells, or PBMCs.

Original handling: Amplification from reference gene primers served as the basis for estimated nucleated cell counts. Here immunoSEQ multiplex PCR was the method, and the copy in TCRdb shows in-frame clones only, minus some. V, J and clone size were drawn from that table, and D and trimming were deduced from the DNA. The sample has about 140,000 clones, more than 65% seen once; the top ten hold around 8%. Per germline, CDR1 SGHKS and CDR2 YYEKEE (reference sequence). The V end was cut by 4 bases, the J end by 2 bases, with 12 bases between. CDR3 length equals 15 residues. V usage is TRBV5-5 and J usage is TRBJ2-2; perhaps TRBD1 as D (5 bases). The sequence was obtained from a human donor in a cohort sampled during active COVID-19. The material sequenced was peripheral blood. CDR3 amino acids: CASSLSTDNTGELFF. The CDR3 DNA follows: TGTGCCAGCAGCCTATCGACAGATAACACCGGGGAGCTGTTTTTT.